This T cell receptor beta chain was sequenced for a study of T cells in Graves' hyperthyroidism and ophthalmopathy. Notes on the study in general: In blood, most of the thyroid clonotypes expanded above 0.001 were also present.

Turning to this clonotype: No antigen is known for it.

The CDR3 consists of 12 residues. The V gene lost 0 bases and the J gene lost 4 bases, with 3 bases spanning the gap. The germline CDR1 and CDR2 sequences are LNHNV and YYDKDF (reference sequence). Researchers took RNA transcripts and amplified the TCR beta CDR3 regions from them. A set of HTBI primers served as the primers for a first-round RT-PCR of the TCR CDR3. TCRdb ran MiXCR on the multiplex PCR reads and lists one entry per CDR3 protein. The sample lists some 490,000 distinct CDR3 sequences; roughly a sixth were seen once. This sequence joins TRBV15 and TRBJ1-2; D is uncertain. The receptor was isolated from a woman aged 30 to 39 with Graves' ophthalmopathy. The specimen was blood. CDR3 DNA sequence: TGTGCCACCAGCAGAGAAGGCTATGGCTACACCTTC. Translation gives CATSREGYGYTF.